The entry that follows covers one T cell receptor beta chain sequence. As handled by the study authors: Estimation of nucleated cell counts was performed using reference gene primer amplification. Sequencing used immunoSEQ multiplex PCR; TCRdb keeps in-frame clones, though not all of them. D and trimming come from the DNA, and the V and J calls and clone size come from that table. This repertoire shows over 250,000 clones, under 90% found once; its top ten account for roughly 2.2%. This CDR3 contains 17 residues. Trimming cost V 1 base and J 7 bases; bases outside gene matches: 15. CDR1 is SGHTA and CDR2 is FQGTGA in the germline V gene. The sample is drawn from a study of blood T cell repertoires in COVID-19. Study background: There were acute and convalescent COVID-19 samples, and they came from the United States, Italy and Spain. T cells, B-cell-depleted T cells, or PBMCs provided the cDNA or gDNA that served as material.

The chain couples TRBV7-3 to TRBJ1-1, with 7 bases identical to TRBD1. The receptor's source is a man in his fifties or sixties with acute or convalescent COVID-19. The specimen was peripheral blood. CDR3 residues: CASSLNPQRTGDYEAFF. The CDR3, as DNA: TGTGCCAGCAGCTTAAATCCCCAGCGGACAGGCGACTATGAAGCTTTCTTT.